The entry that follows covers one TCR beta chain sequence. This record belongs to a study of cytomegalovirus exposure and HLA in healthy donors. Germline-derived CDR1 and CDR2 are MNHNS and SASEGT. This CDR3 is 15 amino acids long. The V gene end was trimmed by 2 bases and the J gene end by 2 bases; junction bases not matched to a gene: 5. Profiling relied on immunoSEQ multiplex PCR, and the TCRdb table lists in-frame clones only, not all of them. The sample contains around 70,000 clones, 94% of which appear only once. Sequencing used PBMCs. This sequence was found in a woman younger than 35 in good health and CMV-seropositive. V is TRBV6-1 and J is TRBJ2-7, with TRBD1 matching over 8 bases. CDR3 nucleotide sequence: TGTGCCAGCAGTGAAATGACAGGGGTACCCTACGAGCAGTACTTC. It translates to CASSEMTGVPYEQYF.